The clone carrying this TCR beta chain was seen ten or more times. No antigen is known for it. Ophthalmopathy absent within 18 months of follow-up marked hyperthyroidism as stable. This CDR3 comprises 15 residues. V was pared by 3 bases and J by 0 bases, with 1 base of the junction left unmatched. Per germline, CDR1 SEHNR and CDR2 FQNEAQ (reference sequence). The data were taken from a study of Graves' ophthalmopathy and Graves' hyperthyroidism. Overall study context: Peripheral blood sampling preceded any treatment and occurred at initial diagnosis.

Study-level findings and limits: Ophthalmopathy progression cases were predicted by the model with about 70% sensitivity and approximately 76% specificity. Separation of ophthalmopathy from stable hyperthyroidism was achieved by a 13-signature model, at approximately 90% sensitivity and roughly 80% specificity.

TCR beta CDR3 amplification used RNA transcripts. HTBI-primed RT-PCR formed the first round, and a multiplex PCR formed the second. One entry per CDR3 protein results from TCRdb running MiXCR on the multiplex PCR reads. The data contain hundreds of thousands of distinct CDR3 sequences, 20% to 25% of them singletons. V and J are TRBV7-9 and TRBJ2-5; TRBD2 agrees at 10 bases. The origin of this receptor is a woman younger than 35 with stable Graves' hyperthyroidism. Some clones in this sample may be carry-over from other donors' samples. The sample taken for sequencing was peripheral blood. CDR3 protein: CASSLTSGYQETQYF. In DNA form, the CDR3 reads TGTGCCAGCAGCTTGACTAGCGGGTACCAAGAGACCCAGTACTTC.